The TCR beta chain under discussion was sequenced for a study of blood T cell repertoires in COVID-19. Study details: Whether acute or convalescent, the COVID-19 samples came from the United States, Italy and Spain.

Germline assignment: CDR1 MDHEN and CDR2 SYDVKM. After removal of 5 bases from V and 0 bases from J, the junction contained 3 bases not matched to a gene. This CDR3 has 14 amino acids. Original analysis: Reference gene primer amplification gave nucleated cell count estimates. Produced via immunoSEQ multiplex PCR; TCRdb's table is partial and in-frame only. That table supplies the V and J calls and clone size; D and trimming were determined from the DNA. The sample holds hundreds of thousands of clones, 85% seen once. A COVID-19 case was met by exposed participants within 2 weeks before study entry. The sample consisted of PBMCs or T cells enriched from blood (not recorded which). The TCR originated in a young woman who had been exposed to COVID-19. The chain uses TRBV28 and TRBJ2-7; 8 positions agree with TRBD1. CDR3 amino acids: CASSTGGLSYEQYF. CDR3 DNA: TGTGCCAGCAGTACAGGGGGACTCTCCTACGAGCAGTACTTC.